Reported below is one TCR beta chain. This entry belongs to a study of T cell changes during pregnancy in multiple sclerosis. The CDR3 consists of 11 residues. Trimming removed 10 bases from V and 6 bases from J, with 10 bases in between. Germline V gene sequence: CDR1 SNHLY, CDR2 FYNNEI. The assay was immunoSEQ multiplex PCR, and TCRdb's table has in-frame clones only and misses some. The sample carries about 34,000 clones, 90% recorded once. The chain couples TRBV2 to TRBJ2-1, with D perhaps matching TRBD1 (6 bases). The receptor was derived from a female donor with multiple sclerosis, enrolled in a pregnancy study. The sample here was CD8+ T cells from peripheral blood mononuclear cells, taken in the first trimester of pregnancy. The CDR3 loop is CAIPRGNEQFF. In nucleotides, the CDR3 is TGTGCCATCCCCAGGGGCAATGAGCAGTTCTTC.